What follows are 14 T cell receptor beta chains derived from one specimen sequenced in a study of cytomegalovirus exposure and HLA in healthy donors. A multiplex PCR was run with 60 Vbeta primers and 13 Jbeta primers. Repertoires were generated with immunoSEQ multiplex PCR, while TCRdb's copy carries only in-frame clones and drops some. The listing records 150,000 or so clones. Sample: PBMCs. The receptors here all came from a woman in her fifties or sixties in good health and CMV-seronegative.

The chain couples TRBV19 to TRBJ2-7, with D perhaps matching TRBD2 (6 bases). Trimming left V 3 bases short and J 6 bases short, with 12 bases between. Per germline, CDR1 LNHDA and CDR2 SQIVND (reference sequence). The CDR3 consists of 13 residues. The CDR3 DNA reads TGTGCCAGTAGTATCATGAGGGAGGCCGAGCAGTACTTC. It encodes CASSIMREAEQYF.

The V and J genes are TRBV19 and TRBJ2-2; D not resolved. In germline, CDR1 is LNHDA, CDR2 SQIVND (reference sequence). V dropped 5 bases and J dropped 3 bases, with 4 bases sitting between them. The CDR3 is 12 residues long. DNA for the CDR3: TGTGCCAGTAGTCCGTACACCGGGGAGCTGTTTTTT. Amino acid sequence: CASSPYTGELFF. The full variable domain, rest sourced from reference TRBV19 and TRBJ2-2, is DGGITQSPKYLFRKEGQNVTLSCEQNLNHDAMYWYRQDPGQGLRLIYYSQIVNDFQKGDIAEGYSVSREKKESFPLTVTSAQKNPTAFYLCASSPYTGELFFGEGSRLTVL.

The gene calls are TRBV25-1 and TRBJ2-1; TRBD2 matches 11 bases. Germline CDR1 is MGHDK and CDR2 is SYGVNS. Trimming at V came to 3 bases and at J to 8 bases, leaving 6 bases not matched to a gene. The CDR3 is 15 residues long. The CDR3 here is CASSDYSGRVDEQFF. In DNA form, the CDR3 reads TGTGCCAGCAGTGATTATAGCGGGAGGGTCGATGAGCAGTTCTTC.

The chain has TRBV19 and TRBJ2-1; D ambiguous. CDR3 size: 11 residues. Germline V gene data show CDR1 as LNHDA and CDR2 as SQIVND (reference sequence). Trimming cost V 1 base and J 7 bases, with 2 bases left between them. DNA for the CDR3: TGTGCCAGTAGTATAGCAAATGAGCAGTTCTTC. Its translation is CASSIANEQFF.

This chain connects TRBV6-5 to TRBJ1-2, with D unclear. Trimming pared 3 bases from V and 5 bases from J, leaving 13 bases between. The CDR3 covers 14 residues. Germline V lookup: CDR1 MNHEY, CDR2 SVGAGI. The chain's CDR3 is CASSYNGPGYGYTF. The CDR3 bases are TGTGCCAGCAGTTATAATGGCCCAGGATATGGCTACACCTTC.

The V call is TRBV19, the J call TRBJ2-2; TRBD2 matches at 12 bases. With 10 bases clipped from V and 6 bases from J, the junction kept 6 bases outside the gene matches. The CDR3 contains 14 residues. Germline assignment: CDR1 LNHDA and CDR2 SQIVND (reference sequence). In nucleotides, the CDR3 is TGTGCCACCGGACTAGCGGGATATGCCGGGGAGCTGTTTTTT. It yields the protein CATGLAGYAGELFF.

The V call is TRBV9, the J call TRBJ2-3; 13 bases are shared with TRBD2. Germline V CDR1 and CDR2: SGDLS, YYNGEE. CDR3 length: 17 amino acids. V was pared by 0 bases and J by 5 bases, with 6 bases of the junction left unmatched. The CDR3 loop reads CASSVDGLAGEEDTQYF. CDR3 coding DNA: TGTGCCAGCAGCGTAGATGGACTAGCGGGAGAGGAAGATACGCAGTATTTT.

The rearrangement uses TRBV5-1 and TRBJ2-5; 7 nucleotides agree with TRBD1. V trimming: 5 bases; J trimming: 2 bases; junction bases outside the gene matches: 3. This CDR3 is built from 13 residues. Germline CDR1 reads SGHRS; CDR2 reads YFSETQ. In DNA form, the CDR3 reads TGCGCCAGCAGTTACAGGGGACAAGAGACCCAGTACTTC. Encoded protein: CASSYRGQETQYF.

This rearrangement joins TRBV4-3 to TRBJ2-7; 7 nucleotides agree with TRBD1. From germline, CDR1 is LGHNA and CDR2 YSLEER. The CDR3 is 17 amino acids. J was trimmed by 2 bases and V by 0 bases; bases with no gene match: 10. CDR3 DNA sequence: TGCGCCAGCAGCCAAGATGGGGGAGTCCAGGGGGCCTACGAGCAGTACTTC. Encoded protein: CASSQDGGVQGAYEQYF.

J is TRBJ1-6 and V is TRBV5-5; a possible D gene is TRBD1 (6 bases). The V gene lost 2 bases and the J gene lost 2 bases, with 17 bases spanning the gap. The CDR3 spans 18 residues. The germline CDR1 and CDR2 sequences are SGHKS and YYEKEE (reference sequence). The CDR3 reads CASSLTGIGRTYNSPLHF. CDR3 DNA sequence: TGTGCCAGCAGCTTAACAGGGATAGGTAGGACCTATAATTCACCCCTCCACTTT. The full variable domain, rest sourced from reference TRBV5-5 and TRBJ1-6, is DAGVTQSPTHLIKTRGQQVTLRCSPISGHKSVSWYQQVLGQGPQFIFQYYEKEERGRGNFPDRFSARQFPNYSSELNVNALLLGDSALYLCASSLTGIGRTYNSPLHFGNGTRLTVT.

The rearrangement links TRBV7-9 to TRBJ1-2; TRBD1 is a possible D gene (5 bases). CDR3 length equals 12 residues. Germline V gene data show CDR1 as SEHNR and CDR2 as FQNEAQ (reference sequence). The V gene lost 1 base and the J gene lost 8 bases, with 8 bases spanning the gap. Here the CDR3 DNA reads TGTGCCAGCAGCTTAGGGGGCCCAGGCTACACCTTC. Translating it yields CASSLGGPGYTF.

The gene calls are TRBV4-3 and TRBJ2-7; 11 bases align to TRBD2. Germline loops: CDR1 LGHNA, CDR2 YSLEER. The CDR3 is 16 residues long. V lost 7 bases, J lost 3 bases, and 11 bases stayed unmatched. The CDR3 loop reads CASKLTLAGGLYEQYF. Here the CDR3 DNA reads TGCGCCAGCAAATTAACTCTAGCGGGGGGACTCTACGAGCAGTACTTC.

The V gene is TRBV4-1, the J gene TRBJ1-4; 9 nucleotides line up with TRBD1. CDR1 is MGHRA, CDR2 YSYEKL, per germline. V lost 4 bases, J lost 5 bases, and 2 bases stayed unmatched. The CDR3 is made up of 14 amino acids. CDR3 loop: CASSPTGGNEKLFF. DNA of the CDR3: TGCGCCAGCAGCCCGACAGGGGGGAATGAAAAACTGTTTTTT.

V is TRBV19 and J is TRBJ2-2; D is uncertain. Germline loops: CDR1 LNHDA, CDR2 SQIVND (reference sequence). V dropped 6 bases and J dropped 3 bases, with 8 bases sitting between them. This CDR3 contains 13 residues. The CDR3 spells CASRRHDTGELFF. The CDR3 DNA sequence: TGTGCCAGTAGGAGACACGACACCGGGGAGCTGTTTTTT.